This T cell receptor (beta chain) was sequenced for a study of blood T cell repertoires in COVID-19. As for the study in general: Specimens from acute and convalescent COVID-19 originated in the United States, Italy and Spain.

The ends lost 1 base at V and 2 bases at J; junction bases unmatched: 11. CDR1 and CDR2 (germline): KGHSH, LQKENI. This CDR3 is 19 amino acids long. Authors' analysis steps: Amplifying reference gene primers gave estimates of nucleated cell counts. Some clones are missing from TCRdb's copy, which holds only in-frame ones; the method was immunoSEQ multiplex PCR. V and J calls plus clone size are reproduced from that table; the DNA served to infer D and trimming. Of some 83,000 clones in the sample, less than 90% were seen once. The chain combines TRBV18 with TRBJ2-6; TRBD1 matches 7 bases. Input material: peripheral blood. The sequence derives from a man aged 45 to 65 with acute or convalescent COVID-19. The CDR3 DNA is TGTGCCAGCTCACCACTCACCGGGACAGAAAAAGCTGGGGCCAACGTCCTGACTTTC. It is translated as CASSPLTGTEKAGANVLTF. Using reference TRBV18 and TRBJ2-6 for the parts outside the CDR3, the full variable domain is NAGVMQNPRHLVRRRGQEARLRCSPMKGHSHVYWYRQLPEEGLKFMVYLQKENIIDESGMPKERFSAEFPKEGPSILRIQQVVRGDSAAYFCASSPLTGTEKAGANVLTFGAGSRLTVL.